These T cell receptor beta chains were read from a single sample in a study of patients and donors after allogeneic stem cell transplantation. In TCRdb, the RT-PCR reads were re-called with MiXCR into one record per CDR3 protein. The sample yields about 230,000 distinct CDR3 sequences, 13% to 15% seen once. The sequencing sample was made of blood, either unsorted or a sorted T cell fraction (not recorded which). All receptors come from a human donor who was either an allogeneic HSCT recipient or a stem cell or donor lymphocyte infusion donor (not recorded which). It is not recorded whose cells these are; they may come from a transplant donor. Each CDR3 is given with its conserved first and last residue. A D gene is named only where the DNA matches it firmly. A row's size may be missing; if present it is once, few, many or a size class.

TRBV20-1	TRBD1	few	TRBJ2-1	CSARVWDRGRNEQFF	TGCAGTGCTAGAGTCTGGGACAGGGGTCGCAATGAGCAGTTCTTC
TRBV11-2	TRBD2	.	TRBJ2-1	CASSSLGGRIYEQFF	TGTGCCAGCAGCTCCCTCGGCGGGAGGATCTATGAGCAGTTCTTC
TRBV12-3/TRBV12-4	.	few	TRBJ2-7	CASSSQGRSVYEQYF	TGTGCCAGCAGTTCCCAGGGGCGGTCTGTATACGAGCAGTACTTC
TRBV7-2	.	.	TRBJ1-1	CASSGRGGRVTEAFF	TGTGCCAGCAGCGGGCGGGGGGGGCGCGTCACTGAAGCTTTCTTT
TRBV20-1	TRBD1	many	TRBJ2-1	CSARVHGQGEYNEQFF	TGCAGTGCTAGAGTCCACGGACAGGGGGAGTACAATGAGCAGTTCTTC
TRBV5-6	TRBD1	.	TRBJ1-4	CASSPGGMGNEKLFF	TGTGCCAGCAGCCCAGGGGGCATGGGTAATGAAAAACTGTTTTTT
TRBV20-1	TRBD2	few	TRBJ2-1	CSAVTSGGSSSYNEQFF	TGCAGTGCTGTAACTAGCGGGGGGTCGAGCTCCTACAATGAGCAGTTCTTC
TRBV20-1	TRBD2	few	TRBJ2-5	CSAIKLAGDQETQYF	TGCAGTGCTATAAAACTAGCGGGAGACCAAGAGACCCAGTACTTC
TRBV5-5	.	many	TRBJ1-5	CASSPQPPGNQPQHF	TGTGCCAGCAGCCCACAGCCACCGGGGAATCAGCCCCAGCATTTT
TRBV20-1	TRBD2	many	TRBJ2-1	CSAATSGSYNEQFF	TGCAGTGCTGCGACTAGCGGGAGCTACAATGAGCAGTTCTTC
TRBV25-1	TRBD1	.	TRBJ2-5	CASSRTGGAKETQYF	TGTGCCAGCTCGCGGACAGGGGGCGCGAAGGAGACCCAGTACTTC
TRBV28	.	few	TRBJ1-1	CASSTPGTEAFF	TGTGCCAGCAGTACTCCGGGTACTGAAGCTTTCTTT
TRBV6-5	TRBD1	.	TRBJ1-1	CASSSLTGRTEAFF	TGTGCCAGCAGTTCCCTGACAGGGCGTACTGAAGCTTTCTTT
TRBV3-1	.	few	TRBJ2-7	CASSQGGMSSYEQYF	TGTGCCAGCAGCCAAGGCGGGATGAGCTCCTACGAGCAGTACTTC
TRBV2	.	.	TRBJ2-3	CASSTGYASTDTQYF	TGTGCCAGCAGTACAGGGTACGCTAGCACAGATACGCAGTATTTT
TRBV9	TRBD1	many	TRBJ2-3	CASREGATTDTQYF	TGTGCCAGCAGAGAGGGGGCTACCACAGATACGCAGTATTTT
TRBV7-2	TRBD2	few	TRBJ2-5	CASSSGLAGRLETQYF	TGTGCCAGCAGCAGCGGACTAGCGGGACGGTTAGAGACCCAGTACTTC
TRBV15	.	.	TRBJ2-1	CATSRQGGVGYNEQFF	TGTGCCACCAGTCGTCAGGGGGGGGTAGGTTACAATGAGCAGTTCTTC
TRBV12-3/TRBV12-4	.	.	TRBJ1-2	CASSRSGGAGGYTF	TGTGCCAGCAGTCGGAGTGGGGGGGCGGGGGGCTACACCTTT
TRBV5-1	.	.	TRBJ2-3	CASSLVGIRSADTQYF	TGCGCCAGCAGCTTGGTAGGGATAAGATCGGCAGATACGCAGTATTTT
TRBV12-3/TRBV12-4	TRBD1	few	TRBJ2-5	CASTNLGTGKETQYF	TGTGCCAGCACCAATTTGGGGACAGGGAAAGAGACCCAGTACTTC
TRBV6-2/TRBV6-3	.	.	TRBJ2-7	CASSPKKLPGPLYEQYF	TGTGCCAGCAGTCCAAAGAAACTACCGGGCCCTCTCTACGAGCAGTACTTC
TRBV3-1	TRBD1	few	TRBJ2-3	CASIGQGGADTQYF	TGTGCCAGCATAGGACAGGGGGGGGCAGATACGCAGTATTTT